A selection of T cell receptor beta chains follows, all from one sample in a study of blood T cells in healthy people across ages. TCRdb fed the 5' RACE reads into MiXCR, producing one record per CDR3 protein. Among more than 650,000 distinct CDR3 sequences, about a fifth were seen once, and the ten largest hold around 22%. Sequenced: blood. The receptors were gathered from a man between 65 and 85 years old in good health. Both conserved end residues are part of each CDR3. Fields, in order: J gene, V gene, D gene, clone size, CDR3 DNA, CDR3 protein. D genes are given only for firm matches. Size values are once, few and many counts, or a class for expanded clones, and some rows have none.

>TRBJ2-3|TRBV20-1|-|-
TGCAGTGTAAAGGGGGAGGGCACAGATACGCAGTATTTT
CSVKGEGTDTQYF
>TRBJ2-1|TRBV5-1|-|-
TGCGCCAGCAGCACGGAAGGCTCGAGCTCCTACAATGAGCAGTTCTTC
CASSTEGSSSYNEQFF
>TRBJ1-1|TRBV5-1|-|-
TGCGCCAGCAGCTTAGGTTTTCTGGGGAACACTGAAGCTTTCTTT
CASSLGFLGNTEAFF
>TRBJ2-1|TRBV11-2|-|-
TGTGCCAGCAGCCAAGAAGCGCGGGTTCCCTACAATGAGCAGTTCTTC
CASSQEARVPYNEQFF
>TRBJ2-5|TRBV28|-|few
TGTGCCAGCAGTTCAGGTGCCAAAGGGACCCAGTACTTC
CASSSGAKGTQYF
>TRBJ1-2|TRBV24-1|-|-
TGTGCCACCAGTGATGCACTTGGGGCCGGCTACACCTTC
CATSDALGAGYTF
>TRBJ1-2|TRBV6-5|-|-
TGTGCCAGCATTTCTGTATCCCAGGGGAACTATGGCTACACCTTC
CASISVSQGNYGYTF
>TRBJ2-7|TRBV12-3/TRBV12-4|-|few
TGTGCCTGCAGTCCCGGGGACTTTGGCCGCTACGAGCAGTACTTC
CACSPGDFGRYEQYF
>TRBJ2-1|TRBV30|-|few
TGTGCCTGGAGGTCCCCAGCGGGTTTATACAATGAGCAGTTCTTC
CAWRSPAGLYNEQFF
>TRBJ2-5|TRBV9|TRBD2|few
TGTGCCAGCAGCGTACTAGCGGGAGCGAGTCGGGAGACCCAGTACTTC
CASSVLAGASRETQYF
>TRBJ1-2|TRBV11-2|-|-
TGTGCCAGCGCAGGAAGTGCACATGGCTACACCTTC
CASAGSAHGYTF
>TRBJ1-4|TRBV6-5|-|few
TGTGCCAGCAGCCCCAAGACAGGACCTAACGAAAAACTGTTTTTT
CASSPKTGPNEKLFF
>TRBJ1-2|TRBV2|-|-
TGTGCCAGCAGTGAATGGGATGGCTACACCTTC
CASSEWDGYTF
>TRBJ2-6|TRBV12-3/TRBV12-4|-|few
TGTGCCAGCAGACCTGAAAAAGCTGGGGCCAACGTCCTGACTTTC
CASRPEKAGANVLTF
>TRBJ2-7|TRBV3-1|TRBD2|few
TGTGCCAGCAGCCTTACTAGCGGGGATCACTACGAGCAGTACTTC
CASSLTSGDHYEQYF
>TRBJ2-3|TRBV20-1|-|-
TGCAGTGCTAGGAAAGCGGAGGGCACAGATACGCAGTATTTT
CSARKAEGTDTQYF
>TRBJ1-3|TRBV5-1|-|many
TGCGCCAGCAGTTCCCAGGGGCAAGGGTCGAGCGGAAACACCATATATTTT
CASSSQGQGSSGNTIYF
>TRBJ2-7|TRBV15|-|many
TGTGCCACCAGCAGAGATCTCTCCTACGAGCAGTACTTC
CATSRDLSYEQYF
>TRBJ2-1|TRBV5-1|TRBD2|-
TGCGCCAGCCGTACTGGACTAGCCTACAATGAGCAGTTCTTC
CASRTGLAYNEQFF
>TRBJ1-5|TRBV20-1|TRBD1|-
TGCAGTGCTACCCCAGGGGGGCCCCAGCATTTT
CSATPGGPQHF
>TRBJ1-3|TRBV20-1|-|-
TGCAGTGCTAGAGTGCGGGGGGCCGGAAACACCATATATTTT
CSARVRGAGNTIYF
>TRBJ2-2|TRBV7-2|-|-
TGTGCCAGCAGCCCCGCCGGCCCCGGGGAGCTGTTTTTT
CASSPAGPGELFF
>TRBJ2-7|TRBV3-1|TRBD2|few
TGTGCCAGCAGCCGCAGGGAGGGGAGTTACGAGCAGTACTTC
CASSRREGSYEQYF
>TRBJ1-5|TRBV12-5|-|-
TGTGCTAGTGGTTTGATGGGGGCCGGTGGTAGCAATCAGCCCCAGCATTTT
CASGLMGAGGSNQPQHF
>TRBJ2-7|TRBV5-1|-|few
TGCGCCAGCAGCTTGGACAGACAGTCCTCCTACGAGCAGTACTTC
CASSLDRQSSYEQYF
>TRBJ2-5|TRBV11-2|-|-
TGTGCCAGCAGCCCTGGTTCCCCCCCAGAGACCCAGTACTTC
CASSPGSPPETQYF
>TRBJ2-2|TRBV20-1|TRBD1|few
TGCAGTGCTCGAAGGACAGGGAACACCGGGGAGCTGTTTTTT
CSARRTGNTGELFF
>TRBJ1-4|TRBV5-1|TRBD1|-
TGCGCCAGCAGCTTGGGGACAGGGTATGTTGGGCCTAATGAAAAACTGTTTTTT
CASSLGTGYVGPNEKLFF
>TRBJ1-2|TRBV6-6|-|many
TGTGCCAGCAGCCTCCTAGCGGGGGATGGCTACACCTTC
CASSLLAGDGYTF